This passage covers 3 T cell receptor beta chains from one sample sequenced in a study of T cell responses to AZD1222 COVID-19 vaccine. Some clones are missing from TCRdb's copy, which holds only in-frame ones; the method was immunoSEQ multiplex PCR. The table lists around 140,000 clones, roughly nine tenths of them singletons, with 2.9% in the top ten. The starting material was peripheral blood, obtained on day 0 of AZD1222 vaccination. The receptors stem from an adult in good health.

The chain uses TRBV28 and TRBJ1-5; unclear D gene. The CDR3 sequence is 15 residues long. Germline lookup yields CDR1 MDHEN and CDR2 SYDVKM. Trimming left V 2 bases short and J 7 bases short, with 15 bases between. This CDR3 reads CASSLRRGVGQPQHF. The CDR3 bases are TGTGCCAGCAGTTTAAGGCGAGGAGTTGGCCAGCCCCAGCATTTT.

The chain's CDR3 is CASSRGTSAHSPLHF. As DNA, the CDR3 is TGTGCCAGCAGCAGGGGGACCTCCGCTCATTCACCCCTCCACTTT. The V and J genes are TRBV5-5 and TRBJ1-6, with a tentative D call TRBD1 (6 bases). In germline, CDR1 is SGHKS, CDR2 YYEKEE (reference sequence). V lost 4 bases to trimming and J lost 8 bases, with 16 bases between them. There are 15 residues in the CDR3. The whole variable domain, remainder taken from reference TRBV5-5 and TRBJ1-6, is DAGVTQSPTHLIKTRGQQVTLRCSPISGHKSVSWYQQVLGQGPQFIFQYYEKEERGRGNFPDRFSARQFPNYSSELNVNALLLGDSALYLCASSRGTSAHSPLHFGNGTRLTVT.

The chain links TRBV6-1 to TRBJ2-6; D ambiguous. Germline CDR1 is MNHNS and CDR2 is SASEGT. Trimming removed 0 bases from V and 0 bases from J, with 6 bases in between. The CDR3 contains 16 residues. The CDR3 loop reads CASSEAEISGANVLTF. The CDR3 DNA reads as TGTGCCAGCAGTGAAGCGGAGATCTCTGGGGCCAACGTCCTGACTTTC.